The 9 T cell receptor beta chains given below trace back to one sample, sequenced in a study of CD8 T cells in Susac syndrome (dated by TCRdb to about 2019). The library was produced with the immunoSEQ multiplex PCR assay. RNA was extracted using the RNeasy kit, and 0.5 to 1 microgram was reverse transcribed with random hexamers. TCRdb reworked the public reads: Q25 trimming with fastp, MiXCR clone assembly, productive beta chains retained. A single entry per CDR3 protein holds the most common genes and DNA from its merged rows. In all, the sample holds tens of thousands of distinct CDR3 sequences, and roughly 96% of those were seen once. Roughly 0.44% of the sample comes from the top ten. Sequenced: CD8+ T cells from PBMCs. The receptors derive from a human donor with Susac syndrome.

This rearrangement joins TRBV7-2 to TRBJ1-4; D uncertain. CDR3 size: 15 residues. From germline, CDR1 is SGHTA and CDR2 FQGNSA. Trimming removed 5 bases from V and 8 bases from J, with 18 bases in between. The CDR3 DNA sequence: TGTGCCAGCAGCACCAGCCGGGCCCCGCACGAAAAACTGTTTTTT. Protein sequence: CASSTSRAPHEKLFF.

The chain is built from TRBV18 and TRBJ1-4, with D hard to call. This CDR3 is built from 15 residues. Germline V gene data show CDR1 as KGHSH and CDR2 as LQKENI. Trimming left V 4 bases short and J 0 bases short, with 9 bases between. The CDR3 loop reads CASSRGPATNEKLFF. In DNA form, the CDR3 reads TGTGCCAGCTCACGTGGCCCCGCAACTAATGAAAAACTGTTTTTT. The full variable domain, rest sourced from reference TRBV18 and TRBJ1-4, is NAGVMQNPRHLVRRRGQEARLRCSPMKGHSHVYWYRQLPEEGLKFMVYLQKENIIDESGMPKERFSAEFPKEGPSILRIQQVVRGDSAAYFCASSRGPATNEKLFFGSGTQLSVL.

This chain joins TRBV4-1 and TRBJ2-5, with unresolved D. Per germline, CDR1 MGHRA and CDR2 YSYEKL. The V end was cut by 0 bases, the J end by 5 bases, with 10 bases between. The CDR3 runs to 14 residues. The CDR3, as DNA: TGCGCCAGCAGCCAAGATCAAGGGTTTGAGACCCAGTACTTC. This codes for CASSQDQGFETQYF.

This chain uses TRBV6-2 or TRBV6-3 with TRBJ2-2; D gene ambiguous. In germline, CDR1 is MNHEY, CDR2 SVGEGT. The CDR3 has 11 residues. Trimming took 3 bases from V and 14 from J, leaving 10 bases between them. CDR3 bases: TGTGCCAGCAGTTATCCAGCCGGCCTGTTTTTT. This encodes CASSYPAGLFF.

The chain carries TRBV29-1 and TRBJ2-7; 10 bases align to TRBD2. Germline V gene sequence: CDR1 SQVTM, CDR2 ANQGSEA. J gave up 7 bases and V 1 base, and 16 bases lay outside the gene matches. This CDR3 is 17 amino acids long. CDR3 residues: CSVEGLLSGRALGEQYF. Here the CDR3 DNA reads TGCAGCGTTGAAGGGCTACTAAGCGGGAGGGCCCTCGGGGAGCAGTACTTC.

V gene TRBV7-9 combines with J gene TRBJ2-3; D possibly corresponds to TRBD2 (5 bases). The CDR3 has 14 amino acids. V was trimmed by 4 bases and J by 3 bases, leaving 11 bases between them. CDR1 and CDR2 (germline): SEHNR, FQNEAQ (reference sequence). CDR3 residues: CASSYRGRTDTQYF. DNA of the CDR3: TGTGCCAGCAGCTACCGCGGGCGGACAGATACGCAGTATTTT.

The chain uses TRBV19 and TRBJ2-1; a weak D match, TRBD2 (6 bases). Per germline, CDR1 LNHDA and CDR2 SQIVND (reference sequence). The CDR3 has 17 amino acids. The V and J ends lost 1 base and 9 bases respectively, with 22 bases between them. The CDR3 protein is CASSIGTNGGKVCEQFF. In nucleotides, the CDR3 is TGTGCCAGTAGTATAGGTACGAACGGCGGGAAAGTTTGTGAGCAGTTCTTC.

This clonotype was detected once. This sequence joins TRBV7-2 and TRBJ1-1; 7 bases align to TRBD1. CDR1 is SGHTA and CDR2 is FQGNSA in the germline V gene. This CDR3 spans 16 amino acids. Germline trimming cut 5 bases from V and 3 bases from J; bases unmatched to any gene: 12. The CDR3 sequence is CASSPRGAGGHTEAFF. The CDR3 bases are TGTGCCAGCAGCCCTCGGGGGGCAGGGGGACACACTGAAGCTTTCTTT. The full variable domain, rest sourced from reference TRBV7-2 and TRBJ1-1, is GAGVSQSPSNKVTEKGKDVELRCDPISGHTALYWYRQSLGQGLEFLIYFQGNSAPDKSGLPSDRFSAERTGGSVSTLTIQRTQQEDSAVYLCASSPRGAGGHTEAFFGQGTRLTVV.

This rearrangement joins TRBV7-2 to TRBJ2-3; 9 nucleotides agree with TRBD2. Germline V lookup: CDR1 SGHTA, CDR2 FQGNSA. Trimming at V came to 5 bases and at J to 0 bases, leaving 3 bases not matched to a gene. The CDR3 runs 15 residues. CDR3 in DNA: TGTGCCAGCAGCAGAACTAGCGGGAGCACAGATACGCAGTATTTT. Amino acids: CASSRTSGSTDTQYF. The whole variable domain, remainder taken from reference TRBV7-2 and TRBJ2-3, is GAGVSQSPSNKVTEKGKDVELRCDPISGHTALYWYRQSLGQGLEFLIYFQGNSAPDKSGLPSDRFSAERTGGSVSTLTIQRTQQEDSAVYLCASSRTSGSTDTQYFGPGTRLTVL.